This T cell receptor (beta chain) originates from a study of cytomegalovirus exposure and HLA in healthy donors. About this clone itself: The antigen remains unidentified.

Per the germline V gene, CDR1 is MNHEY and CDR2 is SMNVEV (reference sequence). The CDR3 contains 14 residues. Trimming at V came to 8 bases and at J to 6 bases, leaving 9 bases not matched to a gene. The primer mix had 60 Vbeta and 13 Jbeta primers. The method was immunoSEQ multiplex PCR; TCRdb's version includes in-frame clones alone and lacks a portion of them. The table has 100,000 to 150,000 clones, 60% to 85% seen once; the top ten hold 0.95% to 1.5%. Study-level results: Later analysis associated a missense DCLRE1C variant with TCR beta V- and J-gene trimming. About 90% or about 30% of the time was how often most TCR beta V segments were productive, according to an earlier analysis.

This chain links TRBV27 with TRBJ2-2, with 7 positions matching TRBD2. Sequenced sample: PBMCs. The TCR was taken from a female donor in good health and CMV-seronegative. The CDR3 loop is CASRGAGDPGELFF. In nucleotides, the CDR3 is TGTGCCAGCCGAGGGGCGGGGGACCCCGGGGAGCTGTTTTTT.